A selection of T cell receptor beta chains follows, all from one sample in a study of cytomegalovirus exposure and HLA in healthy donors. Generated by immunoSEQ multiplex PCR, the TCRdb table keeps only in-frame clones and is missing some. Of about 130,000 clones detected, about 11% appear once; the ten largest clones hold roughly 4.2%. Input material: PBMCs. These TCRs come from a woman aged 18-30 years in good health and CMV-seropositive. Both conserved end residues are part of each CDR3. D genes are given only for firm matches. Only part of the rows carry a size: once, few, many, or a class if the clone is expanded.

. TRBJ1-6 TRBV13 . TGTGCCAGCAGCTTGTACAGAAATAATTCACCCCTCCACTTT CASSLYRNNSPLHF
. TRBJ2-5 TRBV7-9 few TGTGCCAGCAGCACAGGGGGGGTGTCAGAGACCCAGTACTTC CASSTGGVSETQYF
TRBD2 TRBJ2-1 TRBV6-4 once TGTGCCAGCAGTGACTCCGGACTAGCGGGAGGGGGGAATGAGCAGTTCTTC CASSDSGLAGGGNEQFF
. TRBJ1-2 TRBV28 once TGTGCCAGCAATCCCGGGAGGGCTCGCTATGGCTACACCTTC CASNPGRARYGYTF
TRBD1 TRBJ1-4 TRBV4-1 . TGCGCCAGCAGCCAGGAAGACAGGGTGACATTAGAAAAACTGTTTTTT CASSQEDRVTLEKLFF
TRBD1 TRBJ1-2 TRBV6-5 . TGTGCCAGCAGCCTGGACAGGGTCGGGAACTATGGCTACACCTTC CASSLDRVGNYGYTF
. TRBJ2-7 TRBV4-2 few TGTGCCAGCAGCCAATCAGTCTACGAGCAGTACTTC CASSQSVYEQYF
. TRBJ2-7 TRBV6-6 few TGTGCCAGCAGTTACTCTGTCGGGATCTACGAGCAGTACTTC CASSYSVGIYEQYF
. TRBJ2-1 TRBV5-4 . TGTGCCAGCAGCCGTTACAATGAGCAGTTCTTC CASSRYNEQFF
TRBD2 TRBJ2-1 TRBV28 . TGTGCCAGCGACCCTCATAGCGGGAACAATGAGCAGTTCTTC CASDPHSGNNEQFF
. TRBJ1-2 TRBV6-4 . TGTGCCAGCAGTGACTTTCCGACCGGGGGCTACACCTTC CASSDFPTGGYTF
. TRBJ1-2 TRBV7-9 . TGTGCCAGCAGCTCGTTACAGGGAGTTGTCTATGGCTACACCTTC CASSSLQGVVYGYTF
. TRBJ2-5 TRBV6-5 few TGTGCCAGCCGACCTCTAGTGCAAGGAGAGACCCAGTACTTC CASRPLVQGETQYF
. TRBJ1-1 TRBV27 . TGTGCCAGCAGTACAACCGGGACACACACTGAAGCTTTCTTT CASSTTGTHTEAFF
. TRBJ2-7 TRBV27 once TGTGCCAGCAGTTCACACGCGGGTGCCCTCGAGCAGTACTTC CASSSHAGALEQYF
TRBD2 TRBJ2-6 TRBV7-6 . TGTGCCAGCAGCCGCCAAACTAGCGGGAGCTCTGGGGCCAACGTCCTGACTTTC CASSRQTSGSSGANVLTF
TRBD1 TRBJ1-6 TRBV5-1 few TGCGCCAGCAGCTTAGCCGGGACAGGGGGTGGGGCGACACCCCTCCACTTT CASSLAGTGGGATPLHF
TRBD2 TRBJ2-7 TRBV27 . TGTGCCAGCAGTTGGGGACTAGCGGTGGCCTACGAGCAGTACTTC CASSWGLAVAYEQYF
TRBD1 TRBJ1-5 TRBV7-6 . TGTGCCAGCAGCTTAGTTGTAGGACAGGGCGGGGATAGCAATCAGCCCCAGCATTTT CASSLVVGQGGDSNQPQHF
TRBD1 TRBJ1-5 TRBV19 few TGTGCCAGTAGCCAAACAGGGGGAGGCAATCAGCCCCAGCATTTT CASSQTGGGNQPQHF
TRBD1 TRBJ1-2 TRBV6-1 few TGTGCCAGCAGACCGGGACAGGGAGGAGGCTACACCTTC CASRPGQGGGYTF
TRBD2 TRBJ2-3 TRBV11-2 few TGTGCCAGCAGCGCCCCAGGCGGGAGTGGAGATACGCAGTATTTT CASSAPGGSGDTQYF
TRBD2 TRBJ2-3 TRBV7-7 . TGTGCTAGCAGCCGCGGACTAGCGGTGAGAGATACGCAGTATTTT CASSRGLAVRDTQYF
. TRBJ2-1 TRBV29-1 few TGCAGCGTGGGGGGTTCATACAATGAGCAGTTCTTC CSVGGSYNEQFF
TRBD2 TRBJ2-7 TRBV27 . TGTGCCAGCAGTTTAGGCGGGGGGACCTACGAGCAGTACTTC CASSLGGGTYEQYF
TRBD2 TRBJ2-7 TRBV25-1 few TGTGCCACGCGTAGCGGGAAAGGGGATCACGAGCAGTACTTC CATRSGKGDHEQYF
TRBD1 TRBJ2-7 TRBV5-1 . TGCGCCAGCAGCTCGACCGGGACAGTAGGATCCTACGAGCAGTACTTC CASSSTGTVGSYEQYF
. TRBJ2-7 TRBV7-9 . TGTGCCAGCAGCTTCCGACAGAACTACGAGCAGTACTTC CASSFRQNYEQYF
. TRBJ2-7 TRBV12-2 . TGTGCAAGTCGCTTGGGCCCTGAGGCAGCCCCGGGAGGGGAGCAGTACTTC CASRLGPEAAPGGEQYF
TRBD2 TRBJ2-3 TRBV2 . TGTGCCAGCAACCTAGCGGCAAACACAGATACGCAGTATTTT CASNLAANTDTQYF
TRBD1 TRBJ2-7 TRBV6-1 few TGTGCCAGCAGTGAAATACAGGGGGCCCACGAGCAGTACTTC CASSEIQGAHEQYF
TRBD1 TRBJ2-7 TRBV28 . TGTGCCAGCAGTTCAGGGGGCAAAACCTACGAGCAGTACTTC CASSSGGKTYEQYF
. TRBJ2-3 TRBV6-1 . TGTGCCAGCAGTGAGGACAGAACAGATACGCAGTATTTT CASSEDRTDTQYF
. TRBJ2-1 TRBV4-2 few TGTGCCAGCAGCCAAGATAGTGGGAGGAATGAGCAGTTCTTC CASSQDSGRNEQFF
. TRBJ2-6 TRBV28 . TGTGCCAGCAGTTCAGGGTGGGCCAACGTCCTGACTTTC CASSSGWANVLTF
TRBD1 TRBJ2-2 TRBV5-1 few TGCGCCAGCAGCACGGGACAGGGCAATACCGGGGAGCTGTTTTTT CASSTGQGNTGELFF
TRBD2 TRBJ2-2 TRBV5-4 . TGTGCCAGCAGCGCCTCCGGGACTAGCTTCGGGGAGCTGTTTTTT CASSASGTSFGELFF
. TRBJ1-3 TRBV18 few TGTGCCAGCTCACCACAACCGACTAATCAGGGAAACACCATATATTTT CASSPQPTNQGNTIYF
TRBD1 TRBJ2-7 TRBV14 few TGTGCCAGCAGCCGGACAGGAGTATACGAGCAGTACTTC CASSRTGVYEQYF
. TRBJ2-3 TRBV7-2 . TGTGCCAGCAGTCGTCGTAGCGGAAGCACAGATACGCAGTATTTT CASSRRSGSTDTQYF
. TRBJ1-1 TRBV28 . TGTGCCAGCAGTCCCACAGGGAAACTGAACACTGAAGCTTTCTTT CASSPTGKLNTEAFF
TRBD2 TRBJ2-5 TRBV5-1 few TGCGCCAGCAGCTCGGGACTAGCGGGAGAAGAGACCCAGTACTTC CASSSGLAGEETQYF
. TRBJ1-4 TRBV6-5 few TGTGCCAGCAGTTACTCAATAGATGAAAAACTGTTTTTT CASSYSIDEKLFF
. TRBJ1-5 TRBV9 . TGTGCCAGCAGCGTAGAGGCTCGGGGGCCCCAGCATTTT CASSVEARGPQHF
TRBD2 TRBJ2-1 TRBV27 few TGTGCCAGCAGTTTAAAAGCGGGAGGGCCCCATGAGCAGTTCTTC CASSLKAGGPHEQFF
. TRBJ1-3 TRBV7-2 few TGTGCCAGCAGCTTAGACAGGGCAGGCGGAAACACCATATATTTT CASSLDRAGGNTIYF
TRBD2 TRBJ2-3 TRBV6-1 few TGTGCCAGCAGGAGGACTAGCGGGCGCACAGATACGCAGTATTTT CASRRTSGRTDTQYF
. TRBJ2-2 TRBV30 few TGTGCCTGGAATGGGGCGGGGTCGGGCGGGGAGCTGTTTTTT CAWNGAGSGGELFF
TRBD2 TRBJ2-7 TRBV6-1 . TGTGCCAGCAGTGCGTCAGCGGGAGGTTACGAGCAGTACTTC CASSASAGGYEQYF
TRBD1 TRBJ2-7 TRBV18 few TGTGCCAGCTCACGGACAGGAAAGTTATACGAGCAGTACTTC CASSRTGKLYEQYF
. TRBJ1-2 TRBV6-5 few TGTGCCAGCAGATTATCGGGGGGGCGGGATGGCTACACCTTC CASRLSGGRDGYTF
. TRBJ2-5 TRBV6-5 few TGTGCCAGCAGTTACTCAAAGGGGTGGGAGACCCAGTACTTC CASSYSKGWETQYF
. TRBJ2-1 TRBV6-5 few TGTGCCAGCAGTTACATGGGGCTTTCCTACAATGAGCAGTTCTTC CASSYMGLSYNEQFF
. TRBJ2-7 TRBV7-9 . TGTGCCAGCAGCCCCCTTGGAGGTTCATCCACCTACGAGCAGTACTTC CASSPLGGSSTYEQYF
. TRBJ2-1 TRBV5-1 . TGCGCCAGCAAGCCAAAAATCGGTAGCGGTTGGGACCGCAATGAGCAGTTCTTC CASKPKIGSGWDRNEQFF